This T cell receptor (beta chain) was captured by sequencing in a study of beta chain features in type 1 diabetes. With regard to this clone: Its cognate antigen is unknown. The same CDR3 arises from other DNA sequences in this sample as well.

Study findings and constraints: People with Type 1 diabetes carried modestly yet significantly shorter TCRB CDR3s in all four CD4+ subsets.

Trimming removed 3 bases from V and 7 bases from J, with 7 bases in between. The CDR3 consists of 11 residues. CDR1 is SGDLS, CDR2 YYNGEE, per germline. Isolated RNA was reverse transcribed in full, so expressed TCRB transcripts were sequenced. Some clones are missing from TCRdb's copy, which holds only in-frame ones; the method was immunoSEQ multiplex PCR. The data hold some 290,000 clones, with less than 30% observed a single time. The source of this sequence is a woman aged 30 to 39 with type 1 diabetes. The V gene is TRBV9, the J gene TRBJ1-2; D is unclear. The sample taken for sequencing was naive CD4+ T cells from blood. CDR3 loop: CASSGAGGYTF. For the CDR3, the DNA is TGTGCCAGCAGCGGGGCGGGTGGCTACACCTTC.